The rows below give T cell receptor beta chains drawn from one sample of a study of blood T cell repertoires in COVID-19. Assay used: immunoSEQ multiplex PCR; TCRdb lists only in-frame clones, some missing. The table shows roughly 280,000 clones, with roughly 87% occurring only once. Sequencing was done on a sample of peripheral blood. The receptors were gathered from a woman aged 45-59 years who had recovered from COVID-19. Both conserved end residues are part of each CDR3. The D gene is left open where the match is weak. The size entry is marked missing in some rows and otherwise reads once, few, many or a size class.

CASSQDRGAAFSGANVLTF,TGCGCCAGCAGCCAAGATCGGGGGGCGGCCTTTTCTGGGGCCAACGTCCTGACTTTC,TRBV4-3,-,-,TRBJ2-6
CATSRDSRANTEAFF,TGTGCCACCAGCAGAGATAGCAGGGCGAACACTGAAGCTTTCTTT,TRBV15,-,-,TRBJ1-1
CASSTQTSGRYTDTQYF,TGTGCCAGCAGCACGCAGACTAGCGGGAGGTACACAGATACGCAGTATTTT,TRBV5-4,-,TRBD2,TRBJ2-3
CASSLLGETQYF,TGTGCCAGCAGCCTACTCGGGGAGACCCAGTACTTC,TRBV12-3/TRBV12-4,-,-,TRBJ2-5
CATRRGQGSRGNQPQHF,TGTGCCACCAGACGGGGACAGGGATCTCGAGGCAATCAGCCCCAGCATTTT,TRBV19,-,TRBD1,TRBJ1-5
CASSWGTSANEQFF,TGTGCCAGCAGTTGGGGCACTAGCGCAAATGAGCAGTTCTTC,TRBV6-2/TRBV6-3,-,TRBD2,TRBJ2-1
CSASGQGSLSWYGYTF,TGCAGTGCTAGTGGGCAGGGGTCCCTATCTTGGTATGGCTACACCTTC,TRBV20-1,-,-,TRBJ1-2
CASSYSDRGKGNTEAFF,TGTGCCAGCAGTTATTCGGACAGGGGCAAGGGGAACACTGAAGCTTTCTTT,TRBV6-2/TRBV6-3,-,TRBD1,TRBJ1-1
CAWSVHRGNSPLHF,TGTGCCTGGAGTGTACACAGGGGGAATTCACCCCTCCACTTT,TRBV30,-,TRBD1,TRBJ1-6
CASSLAKAGLAVYNEQFF,TGTGCCAGCAGCTTAGCGAAGGCGGGACTAGCGGTCTACAATGAGCAGTTCTTC,TRBV7-6,-,TRBD2,TRBJ2-1
CASSLSAGRGYTF,TGTGCCAGTAGTCTCTCGGCGGGAAGGGGCTACACCTTC,TRBV19,-,-,TRBJ1-2
CAWRERPGTDTQYF,TGTGCCTGGAGAGAGCGCCCTGGCACAGATACGCAGTATTTT,TRBV30,-,-,TRBJ2-3
CASSLLALAGYNEQFF,TGTGCCAGCAGTTTATTGGCCCTAGCGGGCTACAATGAGCAGTTCTTC,TRBV28,-,TRBD2,TRBJ2-1
CASSSLAGGPETQYF,TGTGCCAGCAGCTCCCTAGCGGGGGGGCCGGAGACCCAGTACTTC,TRBV13,-,TRBD2,TRBJ2-5
CASSRDNTYEQYF,TGTGCCAGCAGCCGGGACAACACCTACGAGCAGTACTTC,TRBV7-9,-,-,TRBJ2-7
CASSTAPGGDTEAFF,TGTGCCAGCAGCACTGCCCCTGGGGGGGACACTGAAGCTTTCTTT,TRBV2,-,-,TRBJ1-1
CASSSGTSGTDTQYF,TGTGCCAGCAGCTCCGGGACTAGCGGTACAGATACGCAGTATTTT,TRBV5-4,-,TRBD2,TRBJ2-3
CASRRPGTYSGANVLTF,TGTGCCAGCAGGAGACCCGGGACATACTCTGGGGCCAACGTCCTGACTTTC,TRBV7-9,-,-,TRBJ2-6
CASSMTSGSPLGEQYF,TGTGCCAGTAGCATGACTAGCGGGAGCCCCTTAGGCGAGCAGTACTTC,TRBV19,-,TRBD2,TRBJ2-7
CAINSNELISGNTIYF,TGTGCCATCAACAGCAATGAGTTGATCTCTGGAAACACCATATATTTT,TRBV10-3,-,-,TRBJ1-3
CASSFEVRTEAFF,TGTGCCAGCAGCTTCGAGGTTAGGACTGAAGCTTTCTTT,TRBV5-6,-,-,TRBJ1-1
CASSEAQIYNEQFF,TGTGCCAGCAGTGAAGCCCAGATCTACAATGAGCAGTTCTTC,TRBV2,-,-,TRBJ2-1
CASSLFGGFGYTF,TGTGCCAGCAGTTTATTCGGGGGGTTTGGCTACACCTTC,TRBV27,few,-,TRBJ1-2
CASSLTPLTSYEQYF,TGTGCCAGCAGCTTGACACCACTTACCTCCTACGAGCAGTACTTC,TRBV7-3,-,-,TRBJ2-7
CASSLTGTGNTIYF,TGTGCCAGCAGCTTAACAGGGACTGGAAACACCATATATTTT,TRBV5-5,once,-,TRBJ1-3
CASSEALRGGNGYTF,TGTGCCAGCAGTGAAGCGCTTCGGGGGGGCAATGGCTACACCTTC,TRBV2,-,-,TRBJ1-2
CAISEQGAVFSNNEQFF,TGTGCCATCAGTGAACAAGGGGCAGTCTTTTCTAACAATGAGCAGTTCTTC,TRBV10-3,-,-,TRBJ2-1
CASSSDRGANYGYTF,TGTGCCAGCAGCTCTGACAGGGGGGCTAACTATGGCTACACCTTC,TRBV5-4,once,TRBD1,TRBJ1-2
CASSMLAGARKDEQFF,TGTGCCAGTAGTATGCTAGCGGGAGCGAGGAAAGATGAGCAGTTCTTC,TRBV19,few,TRBD2,TRBJ2-1
CASSLDRSSGGTDTQYF,TGTGCCAGCAGCTTAGACAGATCTAGCGGGGGGACAGATACGCAGTATTTT,TRBV7-2,-,TRBD2,TRBJ2-3
CASSGTGGTDTQYF,TGTGCCAGCAGTGGGACAGGGGGCACAGATACGCAGTATTTT,TRBV6-4,many,TRBD1,TRBJ2-3
CASSQGASGRAKNIQYF,TGTGCCAGCAGCCAAGGGGCTAGCGGGAGGGCCAAAAACATTCAGTACTTC,TRBV14,-,TRBD2,TRBJ2-4
CASSLVGGGYEQYF,TGCGCCAGCAGCTTGGTAGGGGGCGGCTACGAGCAGTACTTC,TRBV5-1,-,TRBD1,TRBJ2-7
CASSQASGAYNEQFF,TGTGCCAGCAGCCAAGCCAGTGGTGCCTACAATGAGCAGTTCTTC,TRBV4-2,-,-,TRBJ2-1
CASSLAQTSGGARDEQFF,TGTGCCAGCAGCTTAGCGCAGACTAGCGGGGGGGCTAGGGATGAGCAGTTCTTC,TRBV7-9,-,TRBD2,TRBJ2-1